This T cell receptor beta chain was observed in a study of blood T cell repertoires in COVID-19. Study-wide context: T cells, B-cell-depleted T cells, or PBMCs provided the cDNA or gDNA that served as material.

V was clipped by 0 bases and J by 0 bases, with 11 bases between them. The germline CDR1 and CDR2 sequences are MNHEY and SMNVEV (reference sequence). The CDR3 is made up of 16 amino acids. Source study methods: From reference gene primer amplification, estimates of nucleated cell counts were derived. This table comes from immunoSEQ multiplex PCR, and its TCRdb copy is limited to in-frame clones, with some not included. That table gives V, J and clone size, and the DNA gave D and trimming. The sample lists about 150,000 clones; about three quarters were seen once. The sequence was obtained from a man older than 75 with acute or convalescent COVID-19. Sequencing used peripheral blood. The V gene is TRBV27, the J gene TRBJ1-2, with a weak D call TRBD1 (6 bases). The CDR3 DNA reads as TGTGCCAGCAGTTTATCGGGGACACCGTCTAACTATGGCTACACCTTC. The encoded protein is CASSLSGTPSNYGYTF.